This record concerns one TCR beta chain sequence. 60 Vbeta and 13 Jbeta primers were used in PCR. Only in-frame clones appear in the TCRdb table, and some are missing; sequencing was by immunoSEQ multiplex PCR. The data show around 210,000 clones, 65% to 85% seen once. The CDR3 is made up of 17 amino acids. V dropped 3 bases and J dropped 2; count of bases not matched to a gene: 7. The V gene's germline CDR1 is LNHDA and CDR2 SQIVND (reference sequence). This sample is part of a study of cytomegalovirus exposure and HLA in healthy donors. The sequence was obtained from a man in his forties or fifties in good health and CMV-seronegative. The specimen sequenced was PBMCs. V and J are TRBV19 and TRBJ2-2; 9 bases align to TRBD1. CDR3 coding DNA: TGTGCCAGTAGTATCCCTAAACAGGGGGCCAACACCGGGGAGCTGTTTTTT. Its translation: CASSIPKQGANTGELFF.